The clone carrying this T cell receptor (beta chain) was seen a single time. Looked up from germline, CDR1 is KGHSH and CDR2 is LQKENI. The CDR3 is 15 residues long. The V gene end was trimmed by 3 bases and the J gene end by 2 bases; junction bases not matched to a gene: 6. This record belongs to a study of shared clonotypes between healthy human individuals. Authors' processing steps: In the immunoSEQ data, sequences were junction-only and lacked quality scores, so filtering differed. Only in-frame clones appear in the TCRdb table, and some are missing; sequencing was by immunoSEQ multiplex PCR. That table supplies the V and J calls and clone size; D and trimming were determined from the DNA. The profile shows 950,000 to 1,100,000 clones, under 80% of them singletons.

This sequence joins TRBV18 and TRBJ2-7, with 8 nucleotides matching TRBD1. The receptor was isolated from a man aged 18 to 29 in good health. The sequenced sample consisted of memory CD4+ T cells sorted from blood. The subset here: CD45RA-negative fraction. This CDR3 reads CASSPTTGAPYEQYF. In DNA, the CDR3 is TGTGCCAGCTCACCCACGACAGGGGCCCCCTACGAGCAGTACTTC.